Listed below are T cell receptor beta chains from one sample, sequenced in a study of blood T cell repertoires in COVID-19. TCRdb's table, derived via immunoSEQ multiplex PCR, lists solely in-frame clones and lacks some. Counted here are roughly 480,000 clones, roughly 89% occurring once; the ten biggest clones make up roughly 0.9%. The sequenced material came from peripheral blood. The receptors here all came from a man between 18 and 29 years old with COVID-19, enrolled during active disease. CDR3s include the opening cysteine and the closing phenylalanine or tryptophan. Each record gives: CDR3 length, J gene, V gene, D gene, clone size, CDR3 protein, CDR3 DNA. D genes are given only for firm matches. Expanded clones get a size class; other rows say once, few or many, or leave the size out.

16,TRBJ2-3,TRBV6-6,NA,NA,CASSYSKSAVEDTQYF,TGTGCCAGCAGTTACTCGAAGTCGGCGGTCGAAGATACGCAGTATTTT
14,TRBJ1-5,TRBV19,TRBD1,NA,CASSLTGGRQPQHF,TGTGCCAGTAGCCTCACAGGGGGCCGGCAGCCCCAGCATTTT
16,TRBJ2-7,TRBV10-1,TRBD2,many,CASSLGTSGRPHEQYF,TGCGCCAGCAGTTTGGGGACTAGCGGGAGACCCCACGAGCAGTACTTC
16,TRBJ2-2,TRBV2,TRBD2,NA,CASRGGLADYTGELFF,TGTGCCAGCAGAGGGGGACTAGCGGATTACACCGGGGAGCTGTTTTTT
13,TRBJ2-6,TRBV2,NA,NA,CASSGNGANVLTF,TGTGCCAGCAGTGGTAATGGGGCCAACGTCCTGACTTTC
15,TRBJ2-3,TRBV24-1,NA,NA,CATSDSVGIKDTQYF,TGTGCCACCAGTGATTCGGTCGGGATTAAGGATACGCAGTATTTT
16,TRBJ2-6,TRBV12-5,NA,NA,CASGLVLGTGANVLTF,TGTGCTAGTGGTTTGGTACTAGGTACGGGGGCCAACGTCCTGACTTTC
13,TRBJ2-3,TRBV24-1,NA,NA,CATSDHVTDTQYF,TGTGCCACCAGTGATCATGTCACAGATACGCAGTATTTT
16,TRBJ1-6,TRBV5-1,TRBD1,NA,CASSFWAGTVNSPLHF,TGCGCCAGCAGCTTCTGGGCCGGGACAGTTAATTCACCCCTCCACTTT
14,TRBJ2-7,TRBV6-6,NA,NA,CASSYSTTSYEQYF,TGTGCCAGCAGTTACTCGACTACCTCCTACGAGCAGTACTTC
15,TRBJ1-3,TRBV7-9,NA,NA,CASSPAGVAGNTIYF,TGTGCCAGCAGCCCGGCAGGGGTGGCTGGAAACACCATATATTTT
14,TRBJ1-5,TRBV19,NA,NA,CASRDGQRNQPQHF,TGTGCCAGTAGAGACGGACAGAGAAATCAGCCCCAGCATTTT
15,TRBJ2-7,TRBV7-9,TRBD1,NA,CASSQRDRGEYEQYF,TGTGCCAGCAGCCAGAGGGACAGGGGCGAATACGAGCAGTACTTC
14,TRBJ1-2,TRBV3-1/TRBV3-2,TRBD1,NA,CASSHTGEIYGYTF,TGTGCCAGCAGCCACACAGGGGAGATCTATGGCTACACCTTC
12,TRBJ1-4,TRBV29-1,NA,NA,CSVSGDNEKLFF,TGCAGCGTTAGCGGAGATAATGAAAAACTGTTTTTT
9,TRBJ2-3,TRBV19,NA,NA,CAYSDTQYF,TGTGCCTACTCAGATACGCAGTATTTT
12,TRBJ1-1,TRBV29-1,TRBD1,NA,CSVATGYTEAFF,TGCAGCGTAGCGACAGGGTACACTGAAGCTTTCTTT
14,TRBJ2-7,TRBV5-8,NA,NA,CASSPAGIAYEQYF,TGTGCCAGCAGCCCCGCAGGGATAGCCTACGAGCAGTACTTC
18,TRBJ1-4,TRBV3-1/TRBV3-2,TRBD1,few,CASSQPQRTGAFREKLFF,TGTGCCAGCAGCCAGCCCCAGAGGACAGGGGCTTTTCGGGAAAAACTGTTTTTT
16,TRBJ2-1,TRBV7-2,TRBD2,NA,CASSFRPSGGFNEQFF,TGTGCCAGCAGCTTCCGGCCTTCGGGGGGATTCAATGAGCAGTTCTTC
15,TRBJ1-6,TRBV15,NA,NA,CATSRDKGPDAPLHF,TGTGCCACCAGCAGAGATAAGGGGCCAGACGCACCCCTCCACTTT
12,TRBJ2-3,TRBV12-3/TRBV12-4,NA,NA,CASSLGPYTQYF,TGTGCCAGCAGTTTAGGGCCCTATACGCAGTATTTT
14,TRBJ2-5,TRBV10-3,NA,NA,CAISERGGQETQYF,TGTGCCATCAGTGAGAGGGGAGGACAAGAGACCCAGTACTTC
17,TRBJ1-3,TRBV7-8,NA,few,CASSSRPAEASGNTIYF,TGTGCCAGCAGCTCACGACCCGCGGAGGCATCTGGAAACACCATATATTTT
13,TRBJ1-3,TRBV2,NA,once,CASTPLIGNTIYF,TGTGCCAGCACCCCACTAATCGGTAACACCATATATTTT
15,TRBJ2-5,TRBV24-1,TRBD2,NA,CATSGLTSGKETQYF,TGTGCCACCAGTGGTTTAACTAGCGGCAAAGAGACCCAGTACTTC
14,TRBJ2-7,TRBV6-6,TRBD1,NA,CASSRGQGKYEQYF,TGTGCCAGCAGTAGGGGACAGGGAAAATACGAGCAGTACTTC
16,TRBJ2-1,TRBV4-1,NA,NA,CASSQVLGSAYNEQFF,TGCGCCAGCAGCCAAGTACTAGGTTCCGCCTACAATGAGCAGTTCTTC
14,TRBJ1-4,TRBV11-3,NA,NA,CASSSQAGNEKLFF,TGTGCCAGCAGCTCCCAAGCGGGTAATGAAAAACTGTTTTTT
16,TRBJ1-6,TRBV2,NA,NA,CASSHRGILYNSPLHF,TGTGCCAGCAGTCACCGGGGGATACTCTATAATTCACCCCTCCACTTT
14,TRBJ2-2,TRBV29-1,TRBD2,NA,CSVEGTSGTGELFF,TGCAGCGTTGAAGGGACTAGCGGAACCGGGGAGCTGTTTTTT
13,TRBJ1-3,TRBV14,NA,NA,CASSQVGGNTIYF,TGTGCCAGCAGCCAAGTCGGTGGAAACACCATATATTTT
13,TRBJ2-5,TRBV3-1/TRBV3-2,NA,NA,CASSQRGAETQYF,TGTGCCAGCAGCCAGCGGGGAGCAGAGACCCAGTACTTC
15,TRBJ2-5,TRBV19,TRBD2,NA,CASRQLAGGRETQHF,TGTGCCAGTAGGCAACTAGCGGGGGGGCGAGAGACCCAGCACTTC
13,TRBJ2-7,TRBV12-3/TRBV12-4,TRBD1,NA,CASRRDRVHEQYF,TGTGCCAGCCGGCGGGACAGGGTCCACGAGCAGTACTTC
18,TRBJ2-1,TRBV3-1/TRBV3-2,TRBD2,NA,CASSQRPRGGSSYNEQFF,TGTGCCAGCAGCCAAAGGCCCCGCGGGGGAAGCTCCTACAATGAGCAGTTCTTC
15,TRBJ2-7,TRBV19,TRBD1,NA,CASSIDRQGSYEQYF,TGTGCCAGTAGTATAGATCGACAGGGCTCCTACGAGCAGTACTTC
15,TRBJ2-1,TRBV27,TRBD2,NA,CASSLTGGTDNEQFF,TGTGCCAGCAGTTTGACGGGAGGGACCGACAATGAGCAGTTCTTC
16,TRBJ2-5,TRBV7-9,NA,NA,CASSLETVLRGETQYF,TGTGCCAGCAGCCTCGAAACAGTGCTTAGGGGGGAGACCCAGTACTTC
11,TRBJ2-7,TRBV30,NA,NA,CAWSRGGEQYF,TGTGCCTGGAGTCGAGGGGGTGAGCAGTACTTC
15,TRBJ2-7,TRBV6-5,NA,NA,CASSLSTEPRGILYF,TGTGCCAGCAGTTTATCGACAGAGCCCCGCGGGATCCTGTACTTC
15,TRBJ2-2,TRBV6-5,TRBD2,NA,CATLGLAVAVGELFF,TGTGCCACCCTCGGACTAGCGGTCGCCGTCGGGGAGCTGTTTTTT
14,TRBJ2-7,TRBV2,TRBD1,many,CASSDVTGGYEQYF,TGTGCCAGCAGTGATGTGACAGGGGGCTACGAGCAGTACTTC
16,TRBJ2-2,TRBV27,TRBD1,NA,CASSPRTGKNTGELFF,TGTGCCAGCAGTCCAAGGACAGGGAAGAACACCGGGGAGCTGTTTTTT
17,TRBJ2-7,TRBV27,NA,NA,CASSAPGQALGRHEQYF,TGTGCCAGCAGTGCTCCGGGACAAGCCCTAGGTCGCCACGAGCAGTACTTC
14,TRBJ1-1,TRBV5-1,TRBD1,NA,CASSLWQGDTEAFF,TGCGCCAGCAGCCTCTGGCAGGGGGACACTGAAGCTTTCTTT
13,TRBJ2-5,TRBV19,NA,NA,CASSIQGKETQYF,TGTGCCAGTAGTATTCAGGGGAAAGAGACCCAGTACTTC